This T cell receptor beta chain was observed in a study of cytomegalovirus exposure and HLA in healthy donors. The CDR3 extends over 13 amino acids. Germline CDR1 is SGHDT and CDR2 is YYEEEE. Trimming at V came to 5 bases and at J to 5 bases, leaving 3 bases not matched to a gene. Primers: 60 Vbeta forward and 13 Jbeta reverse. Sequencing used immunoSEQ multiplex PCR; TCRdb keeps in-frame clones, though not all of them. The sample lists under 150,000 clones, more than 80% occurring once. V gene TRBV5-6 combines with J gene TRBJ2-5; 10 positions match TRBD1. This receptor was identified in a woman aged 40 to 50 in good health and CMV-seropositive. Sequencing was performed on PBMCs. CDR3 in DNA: TGTGCCAGCAGGTGGGGACAGGGGGAGACCCAGTACTTC. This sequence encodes CASRWGQGETQYF.